These 20 T cell receptor beta chains were all obtained from the same sample, sequenced in a study of T cells in localized non-small cell lung cancer. TCRdb keeps only in-frame clones here, not all; method: immunoSEQ multiplex PCR. The table records 45,000 to 60,000 clones, about 85% of them present only once. Sequenced here: PBMCs, sampled before any cancer treatment. Receptors were obtained from a man between 40 and 70 years old with stage II lung adenocarcinoma.

CDR3 DNA: TGTGCCAGCAGTAGTCTATCAGGGGGAGATGGCTACACCTTC. It specifies CASSSLSGGDGYTF. The chain has TRBV6-5 and TRBJ1-2, with 7 positions matching TRBD1. The CDR3 contains 14 residues. Germline lookup yields CDR1 MNHEY and CDR2 SVGAGI. V dropped 5 bases and J dropped 6; count of bases not matched to a gene: 9.

The V call is TRBV6-6, the J call TRBJ2-3; 7 bases are a match to TRBD1. The CDR3 loop spans 15 amino acids. Germline trimming cut 7 bases from V and 5 bases from J; bases unmatched to any gene: 12. CDR1 and CDR2 (germline): MNHNY, SVGAGI (reference sequence). The CDR3 loop reads CASTTLQGTGDTQYF. The CDR3 region has the DNA TGTGCCAGCACCACACTACAGGGGACCGGAGATACGCAGTATTTT.

The CDR3 spells CASSSQGFGELFF. CDR3 DNA: TGTGCCAGCAGCTCGCAGGGATTCGGGGAGCTGTTTTTT. The chain has TRBV7-3 and TRBJ2-2; tentatively, D is TRBD1 (5 bases). CDR1 and CDR2 from the germline V gene are SGHTA and FQGTGA. V lost 4 bases and J 7 bases, leaving 10 bases between the germline ends. The CDR3 consists of 13 residues.

The chain couples TRBV7-9 to TRBJ2-1, with D uncertain. CDR1 and CDR2 from the germline V gene are SEHNR and FQNEAQ (reference sequence). The germline V and J ends were trimmed by 5 bases and 4 bases, with 18 bases remaining between them. CDR3 length: 16 amino acids. The CDR3 loop is CASSHTPLEPYNEQFF. CDR3 nucleotides: TGTGCCAGCAGCCATACCCCATTAGAGCCTTACAATGAGCAGTTCTTC.

The chain's CDR3 is CASSLAGSFDEQYV. The CDR3 DNA follows: TGTGCCAGCAGCTTAGCCGGTAGCTTCGACGAGCAGTACGTC. The chain couples TRBV7-6 to TRBJ2-7, with D uncertain. The CDR3 length is 14 residues. V lost 0 bases and J 5 bases, leaving 11 bases between the germline ends. Germline-derived CDR1 and CDR2 are SGHVS and FNYEAQ.

This clone has just one count. In nucleotides, the CDR3 is TGTGCCAGCCGAAGACAGGGAAACTATGGCTACACCTTC. The encoded protein is CASRRQGNYGYTF. The chain carries TRBV28 and TRBJ1-2; 7 bases line up with TRBD1. Germline assignment: CDR1 MDHEN and CDR2 SYDVKM. The CDR3 is 13 amino acids. V lost 8 bases to trimming and J lost 2 bases; unmatched junction nucleotides: 5.

The chain joins TRBV7-6 to TRBJ1-2, with D possibly TRBD1 on 6 matching bases. This CDR3 spans 13 amino acids. V was trimmed by 3 bases and J by 3 bases, leaving 8 bases between them. From germline, CDR1 is SGHVS and CDR2 FNYEAQ. The CDR3 bases are TGTGCCAGCAGCTTCCAGGGGTACTATGGCTACACCTTC. This codes for CASSFQGYYGYTF.

This chain uses TRBV6-1 with TRBJ2-5; D may be TRBD1 (6 bases). Germline CDR1 and CDR2: MNHNS and SASEGT. This CDR3 region has 17 residues. V shed 3 bases and J shed 2 bases, with 19 bases lying between them. This CDR3 reads CASSDTGRLGWQETQYF. The CDR3 bases are TGTGCCAGCAGTGACACAGGGCGCCTGGGGTGGCAAGAGACCCAGTACTTC.

The chain recombines TRBV6-5 with TRBJ1-4; D possibly corresponds to TRBD1 (6 bases). The CDR3 runs 15 residues. The V and J ends lost 0 bases and 6 bases respectively, with 11 bases between them. Germline V gene data show CDR1 as MNHEY and CDR2 as SVGAGI. The CDR3: CASSYSQGPYEKLFF. The DNA for the CDR3 is TGTGCCAGCAGTTACTCACAGGGCCCCTATGAAAAACTGTTTTTT.

Only one count was recorded for this clone. The chain combines TRBV5-4 with TRBJ1-4, with D possibly matching TRBD1 (5 bases). Germline CDR1 is SGHNT and CDR2 is YYREEE (reference sequence). V lost 4 bases and J lost 0, with 19 bases in between. The CDR3 is 18 amino acids. This chain's CDR3 is CASSPYGGSVSTNEKLFF. The CDR3 region has the DNA TGTGCCAGCAGCCCTTACGGGGGATCTGTTTCAACTAATGAAAAACTGTTTTTT.

The V call is TRBV5-1, the J call TRBJ2-2; the D gene is possibly TRBD1 (5 bases). CDR3 length equals 15 residues. Looked up from germline, CDR1 is SGHRS and CDR2 is YFSETQ. The V gene lost 3 bases and the J gene lost 3 bases, with 12 bases spanning the gap. The CDR3 nucleotides read TGCGCCAGCAGCTCCCAGGGCGCGGACACCGGGGAGCTGTTTTTT. This sequence encodes CASSSQGADTGELFF.

The V and J genes are TRBV19 and TRBJ1-1; 9 bases line up with TRBD1. The CDR3 is 17 residues long. Germline loops: CDR1 LNHDA, CDR2 SQIVND (reference sequence). The junction had 8 bases not matched to a gene; V was cut back by 0 bases and J by 3 bases. CDR3 nucleotide sequence: TGTGCCAGTAGTATAGATCGTCGAAGGACAGGGGACACTGAAGCTTTCTTT. It encodes CASSIDRRRTGDTEAFF.

This clone was observed a handful of times. The chain has TRBV5-1 and TRBJ2-5; perhaps TRBD2 as D (7 bases). CDR1 is SGHRS and CDR2 is YFSETQ in the germline V gene. The V and J ends lost 6 bases and 2 bases respectively, with 14 bases between them. The length of the CDR3 is 14 residues. The CDR3 bases are TGCGCCAGCAAGAGGGGGGGCCCTCAAGAGACCCAGTACTTC. This gives the protein CASKRGGPQETQYF.

The CDR3 DNA is TGTGCCAGCAGCCTTGGGGTGAACACTGAAGCTTTCTTT. Protein product: CASSLGVNTEAFF. The chain couples TRBV5-5 to TRBJ1-1; D gene unclear. From germline, CDR1 is SGHKS and CDR2 YYEKEE (reference sequence). The CDR3 loop spans 13 amino acids. Trimming cost V 4 bases and J 0 bases, with 7 bases left between them.

This clone was observed a few times. The chain employs TRBV4-2 and TRBJ2-1, with 12 bases aligning to TRBD2. The CDR3 loop spans 16 amino acids. V was clipped by 3 bases and J by 5 bases; unmatched bases: 5. Germline assignment: CDR1 LGHNA and CDR2 YNFKEQ. CDR3 residues: CASSHPSGGVNNEQFF. In DNA form, the CDR3 reads TGTGCCAGCAGCCACCCTAGCGGGGGGGTTAACAATGAGCAGTTCTTC.

V usage is TRBV19 and J usage is TRBJ2-2, with a possible D match to TRBD1 (6 bases). The CDR3 extends over 14 amino acids. Trimming left V 7 bases short and J 6 bases short, with 15 bases between. Germline V gene lookup returns CDR1 LNHDA and CDR2 SQIVND (reference sequence). CDR3 DNA sequence: TGTGCCAGTACCATGGTGGGGGCCGCCGGGGAGCTGTTTTTT. Translation gives CASTMVGAAGELFF.

J is TRBJ1-1 and V is TRBV5-1; possible D gene TRBD1, 6 bases. CDR1 SGHRS and CDR2 YFSETQ come from the germline V gene. Trimming took 1 base from V and 4 from J, leaving 11 bases between them. The CDR3 is made up of 14 amino acids. The CDR3 region is CASSLWGRFTEAFF. CDR3 DNA sequence: TGCGCCAGCAGCTTGTGGGGGCGATTCACTGAAGCTTTCTTT.

This clone was observed a handful of times. The rearrangement uses TRBV30 and TRBJ1-2; 8 bases are a match to TRBD1. From germline, CDR1 is GTSNPN and CDR2 SVGIG (reference sequence). V lost 2 bases to trimming and J lost 4 bases; unmatched junction nucleotides: 6. The CDR3 is made up of 14 amino acids. The chain's CDR3 is CAWSKGQGFYGYTF. CDR3 sequence (DNA): TGTGCCTGGAGTAAAGGACAGGGCTTCTATGGCTACACCTTC.

The sample holds a few counts of this clone. The chain couples TRBV9 to TRBJ2-1, with 12 bases aligning to TRBD2. Trimming took 3 bases from V and 5 from J; bases not matched to a gene: 6. The length of the CDR3 is 16 residues. Germline CDR1 and CDR2: SGDLS and YYNGEE. The CDR3 sequence is CASSGGRTSGDNEQFF. In DNA, the CDR3 is TGTGCCAGCAGCGGAGGAAGGACTAGCGGGGACAATGAGCAGTTCTTC.

The rearrangement uses TRBV5-4 and TRBJ2-5; perhaps TRBD1 as D (6 bases). This CDR3 is 15 amino acids long. Germline CDR1 SGHNT, CDR2 YYREEE (reference sequence). Trimming took 0 bases from V and 1 from J, leaving 10 bases between them. The CDR3 DNA is TGTGCCAGCAGCTTGGAGACAGGAAGCCAAGAGACCCAGTACTTC. Translation: CASSLETGSQETQYF.